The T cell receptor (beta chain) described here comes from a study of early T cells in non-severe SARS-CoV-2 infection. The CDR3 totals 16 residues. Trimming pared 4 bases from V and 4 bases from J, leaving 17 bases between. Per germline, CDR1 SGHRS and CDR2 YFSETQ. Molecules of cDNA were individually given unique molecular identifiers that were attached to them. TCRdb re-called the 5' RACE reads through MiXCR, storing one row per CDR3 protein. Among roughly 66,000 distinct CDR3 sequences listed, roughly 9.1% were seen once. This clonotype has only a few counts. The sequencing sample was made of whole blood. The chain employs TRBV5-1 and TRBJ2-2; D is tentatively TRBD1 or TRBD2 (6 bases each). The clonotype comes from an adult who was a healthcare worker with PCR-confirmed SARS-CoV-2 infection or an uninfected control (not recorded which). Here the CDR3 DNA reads TGCGCCAGCAGCGTAACCGGGGGCGCAGGCACCGGGGAGCTGTTTTTT. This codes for CASSVTGGAGTGELFF.